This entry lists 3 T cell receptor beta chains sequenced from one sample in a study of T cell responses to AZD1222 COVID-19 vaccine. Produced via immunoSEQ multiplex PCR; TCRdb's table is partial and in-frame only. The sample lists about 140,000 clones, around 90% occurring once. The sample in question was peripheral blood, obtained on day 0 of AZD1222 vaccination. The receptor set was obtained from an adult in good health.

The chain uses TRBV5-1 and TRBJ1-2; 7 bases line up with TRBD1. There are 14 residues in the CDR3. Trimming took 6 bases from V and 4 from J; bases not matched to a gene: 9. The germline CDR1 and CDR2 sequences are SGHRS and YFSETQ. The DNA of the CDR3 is TGCGCCAGCACCCTTCAGGGGGGGAGCTATGGCTACACCTTC. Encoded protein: CASTLQGGSYGYTF.

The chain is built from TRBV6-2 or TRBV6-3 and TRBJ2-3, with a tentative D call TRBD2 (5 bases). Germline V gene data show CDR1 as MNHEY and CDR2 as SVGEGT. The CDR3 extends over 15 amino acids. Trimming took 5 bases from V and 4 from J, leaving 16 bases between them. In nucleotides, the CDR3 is TGTGCCAGCAGTCCCGGGCCTAGCCGTGCAGATACGCAGTATTTT. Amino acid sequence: CASSPGPSRADTQYF.

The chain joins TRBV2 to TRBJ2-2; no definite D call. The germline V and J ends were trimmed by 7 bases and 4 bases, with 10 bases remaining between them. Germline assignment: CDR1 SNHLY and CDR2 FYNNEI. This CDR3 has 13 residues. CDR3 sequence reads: CASTSGGTGELFF. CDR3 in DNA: TGTGCCAGCACTTCAGGTGGCACCGGGGAGCTGTTTTTT.